These 29 T cell receptor beta chains were sequenced from one sample in a study of T cells in Graves' hyperthyroidism and ophthalmopathy. The source material, RNA transcripts, was used to amplify TCR beta CDR3 regions. Carried out on the TCR CDR3, a first-round RT-PCR used the HTBI primer set. TCRdb independently ran MiXCR on the multiplex PCR reads; one entry per CDR3 protein. The table includes approximately 350,000 distinct CDR3 sequences, 15% detected once. Sequencing was performed on blood. Every receptor here comes from a woman aged 55-70 years with Graves' ophthalmopathy.

V gene TRBV20-1 combines with J gene TRBJ2-3; TRBD2 matches at 15 bases. From germline, CDR1 is DFQATT and CDR2 SNEGSKA (reference sequence). The trim removed 8 bases at V and 4 bases at J, leaving 13 bases unmatched. There are 17 residues in the CDR3. The CDR3 DNA follows: TGCAGTACCCCGGGACTAGCGGGAGGAGACTACGCAGATACGCAGTATTTT. It encodes CSTPGLAGGDYADTQYF.

The chain carries TRBV12-5 and TRBJ1-1; D remains ambiguous. V was clipped by 5 bases and J by 1 base, with 8 bases between them. The CDR3 covers 13 residues. CDR1 LGHNT and CDR2 FRNRAP come from the germline V gene. The CDR3 is CASGNPTNTEAFF. CDR3 in DNA: TGTGCTAGTGGTAATCCAACGAACACTGAAGCTTTCTTT.

J is TRBJ2-7 and V is TRBV5-4, with 9 bases lining up with TRBD1. Per germline, CDR1 SGHNT and CDR2 YYREEE (reference sequence). V lost 4 bases and J lost 4; bases outside the gene matches: 6. This CDR3 has 14 amino acids. CDR3 region: CASSEDRGSYEQYF. The DNA of the CDR3 is TGTGCCAGCAGCGAGGACAGGGGTTCGTACGAGCAGTACTTC.

This clonotype was counted at least ten times. The CDR3 DNA reads TGCGCCAGCAGCTTGGGTAGTAACTACAATGAGCAGTTCTTC. Translating it yields CASSLGSNYNEQFF. The V call is TRBV5-1, the J call TRBJ2-1; D is unclear. The V end was cut by 0 bases, the J end by 3 bases, with 7 bases between. Per germline, CDR1 SGHRS and CDR2 YFSETQ. This CDR3 contains 14 residues.

This clonotype has only a few counts. The gene calls are TRBV5-1 and TRBJ2-5; 8 bases match TRBD1. The germline gives CDR1 SGHRS, CDR2 YFSETQ. V trimming: 5 bases; J trimming: 5 bases; junction bases outside the gene matches: 11. CDR3 length equals 15 residues. The CDR3 DNA follows: TGCGCCAGCAGACCCACGGGACAGGATCTGGAGACCCAGTACTTC. Its translation is CASRPTGQDLETQYF.

CDR3 DNA sequence: TGTGCCTGGAGTTCGCGCGAGGGGGCGAACACCGGGGAGCTGTTTTTT. Translated: CAWSSREGANTGELFF. This chain uses TRBV30 with TRBJ2-2, with D perhaps TRBD1 (6 bases). The V gene's germline CDR1 is GTSNPN and CDR2 SVGIG (reference sequence). V was pared by 2 bases and J by 0 bases, with 13 bases between. CDR3 length: 16 amino acids.

V usage is TRBV20-1 and J usage is TRBJ2-1; TRBD1 is a possible D gene (6 bases). Germline V lookup: CDR1 DFQATT, CDR2 SNEGSKA (reference sequence). Trimming stripped 2 bases from V and 8 bases from J, with 10 bases between. The CDR3 is 12 residues long. CDR3 sequence (DNA): TGCAGTGCTAGACCAGGGGTCTATGAGCAGTTCTTC. This gives the protein CSARPGVYEQFF.

This clonotype was seen many times. This rearrangement joins TRBV20-1 to TRBJ2-5; 9 bases match TRBD2. The CDR3 extends over 14 amino acids. Trimming removed 2 bases from V and 2 bases from J; junction bases left unmatched: 3. Per germline, CDR1 DFQATT and CDR2 SNEGSKA (reference sequence). The CDR3 reads CSARLAGVQETQYF. CDR3 sequence (DNA): TGCAGTGCTAGATTAGCGGGAGTACAAGAGACCCAGTACTTC.

The gene calls are TRBV10-3 and TRBJ1-5, with D perhaps matching TRBD1 (5 bases). Germline CDR1 reads ENHRY; CDR2 reads SYGVKD. The CDR3 has 14 residues. V was trimmed by 5 bases and J by 7 bases, leaving 15 bases between them. The CDR3 coding sequence is TGTGCCATCAGTCCCCGGGGGGTCAGGCAGCCCCAGCATTTT. Its protein product is CAISPRGVRQPQHF.

This clonotype has a count of ten or more. J is TRBJ2-1 and V is TRBV2; 9 bases match TRBD2. The germline gives CDR1 SNHLY, CDR2 FYNNEI. The V gene end was trimmed by 3 bases and the J gene end by 10 bases; junction bases not matched to a gene: 4. The CDR3 is 13 residues long. The CDR3 spells CASSEREGHEQFF. The CDR3 DNA is TGTGCCAGCAGTGAGCGGGAGGGACACGAGCAGTTCTTC.

This clonotype was recorded many times. This sequence joins TRBV7-9 and TRBJ2-1, with D unclear. Per the germline V gene, CDR1 is SEHNR and CDR2 is FQNEAQ (reference sequence). This CDR3 is 14 amino acids long. V lost 1 base to trimming and J lost 4 bases, with 8 bases between them. In DNA form, the CDR3 reads TGTGCCAGCAGCTTAGGTCCTGGATACAATGAGCAGTTCTTC. Protein: CASSLGPGYNEQFF.

In its sample, this clonotype was seen once. The chain recombines TRBV11-2 with TRBJ1-2; D possibly corresponds to TRBD1 (5 bases). The CDR3 has 13 residues. V lost 2 bases to trimming and J lost 7 bases, with 11 bases between them. CDR1 SGHAT and CDR2 FQNNGV come from the germline V gene. The CDR3 here is CASSLPGVGGYTF. The CDR3 DNA reads TGTGCCAGCAGCTTACCGGGGGTGGGTGGCTACACCTTC.

This clonotype was seen at least ten times. The rearrangement links TRBV20-1 to TRBJ2-5; 11 bases are shared with TRBD1. Germline V gene lookup returns CDR1 DFQATT and CDR2 SNEGSKA (reference sequence). The junction had 12 bases not matched to a gene; V was cut back by 4 bases and J by 5 bases. This CDR3 is built from 16 residues. The DNA of the CDR3 is TGCAGTGCTACCACGATGCGGACAGGGGGCGAGGAGACCCAGTACTTC. Its protein product is CSATTMRTGGEETQYF.

The rearrangement joins TRBV5-1 to TRBJ2-3, with D possibly matching TRBD1 (5 bases). The V end lost 4 bases, the J end lost 0 bases, and 18 bases lay between the germline ends. CDR1 and CDR2 (germline): SGHRS, YFSETQ. The CDR3 is made up of 17 amino acids. The CDR3 reads CASSHRTSLSSTDTQYF. The CDR3 nucleotides read TGCGCCAGCAGCCACCGGACAAGTCTAAGTAGCACAGATACGCAGTATTTT.

This clonotype was counted at least ten times. The chain carries TRBV6-1 and TRBJ2-5; TRBD2 matches at 7 bases. The CDR3 consists of 14 residues. J gave up 1 base and V 6 bases, and 5 bases lay outside the gene matches. Germline values: CDR1 MNHNS, CDR2 SASEGT. The CDR3, as DNA: TGTGCCAGCAGAGCTAGCGGACTCCAAGAGACCCAGTACTTC. As protein: CASRASGLQETQYF.

This clonotype has just a few counts. The chain has TRBV29-1 and TRBJ1-1, with 7 bases matching TRBD1. The CDR3 is 13 amino acids. CDR1 and CDR2 from the germline V gene are SQVTM and ANQGSEA. V lost 5 bases to trimming and J lost 0 bases; unmatched junction nucleotides: 3. CDR3 sequence reads: CSVSGQLNTEAFF. The DNA for the CDR3 is TGCAGCGTTTCGGGACAGTTGAACACTGAAGCTTTCTTT. The whole variable domain, remainder taken from reference TRBV29-1 and TRBJ1-1, is SAVISQKPSRDICQRGTSLTIQCQVDSQVTMMFWYRQQPGQSLTLIATANQGSEATYESGFVIDKFPISRPNLTFSTLTVSNMSPEDSSIYLCSVSGQLNTEAFFGQGTRLTVV.

At least ten counts were recorded for this clonotype. J is TRBJ2-1 and V is TRBV11-2; D assignment may be TRBD1 or TRBD2 (5 bases each). The CDR3 has 15 residues. Germline loops: CDR1 SGHAT, CDR2 FQNNGV. V lost 3 bases and J 2 bases, leaving 11 bases between the germline ends. CDR3 region: CASSFIRGAYNEQFF. The CDR3 DNA is TGTGCCAGCAGCTTTATTAGGGGAGCCTACAATGAGCAGTTCTTC.

There are a few counts of this clonotype. The rearrangement links TRBV7-3 to TRBJ2-7; TRBD1 is a possible D gene (5 bases). V lost 3 bases to trimming and J lost 3 bases, with 24 bases between them. The germline CDR1 and CDR2 sequences are SGHTA and FQGTGA. The CDR3 consists of 18 residues. This CDR3 reads CASSFARGSQGGGYEQYF. The CDR3, as DNA: TGTGCCAGCAGCTTCGCCCGTGGGTCCCAGGGCGGCGGCTACGAGCAGTACTTC.

J is TRBJ2-5 and V is TRBV7-9, with 7 bases matching TRBD2. The CDR3 spans 16 residues. The V gene end was trimmed by 1 base and the J gene end by 2 bases; junction bases not matched to a gene: 7. Per germline, CDR1 SEHNR and CDR2 FQNEAQ (reference sequence). This CDR3 is CASSLGTGLVQETQYF. The CDR3 DNA sequence: TGTGCCAGCAGCTTAGGGACCGGACTAGTTCAAGAGACCCAGTACTTC.

Regarding this clonotype: A much bigger clone sits one base away, suggesting this may be a read error. The chain links TRBV2 to TRBJ2-1; D is perhaps TRBD2 (5 bases). CDR3 length: 11 residues. CDR1 is SNHLY and CDR2 is FYNNEI in the germline V gene. In nucleotides, the CDR3 is TGTGCCAGCGGGGAGCACAATGAGCAGTCCTTC. It is translated as CASGEHNEQSF.

Only a few counts were recorded for this clonotype. The J gene is TRBJ1-1, the V gene TRBV5-1, with TRBD1 matching 7 bases. This CDR3 has 14 amino acids. J was trimmed by 4 bases and V by 5 bases; bases with no gene match: 8. Germline-derived CDR1 and CDR2 are SGHRS and YFSETQ. The CDR3 loop reads CASSQGGGGTEAFF. The CDR3 DNA follows: TGCGCCAGCAGTCAAGGGGGCGGTGGCACTGAAGCTTTCTTT.

Many counts were recorded for this clonotype. The chain couples TRBV7-2 to TRBJ2-5; 7 bases fit TRBD1. The CDR3 extends over 13 amino acids. The J segment lost 3 bases and the V segment lost 3 bases, leaving 1 base of the junction unmatched. Germline V gene lookup returns CDR1 SGHTA and CDR2 FQGNSA. Here the CDR3 reads CASSFDREETQYF. CDR3 DNA sequence: TGTGCCAGCAGCTTTGACAGGGAAGAGACCCAGTACTTC.

The table lists this clonotype with many counts. This chain links TRBV7-8 with TRBJ2-1; TRBD2 agrees at 13 bases. The trim removed 5 bases at V and 7 bases at J, leaving 8 bases unmatched. CDR1 and CDR2 from the germline V gene are SGHVS and FQNEAQ. The CDR3 has 16 amino acids. In DNA form, the CDR3 reads TGTGCCAGCAGCATCGTGGGACTAGCGGGACGGAATGAGCAGTTCTTC. It is translated as CASSIVGLAGRNEQFF.

This clonotype was counted only a few times. The chain joins TRBV20-1 to TRBJ2-5; TRBD1 aligns across 7 bases. CDR1 and CDR2 from the germline V gene are DFQATT and SNEGSKA (reference sequence). The CDR3 runs to 13 residues. V lost 6 bases to trimming and J lost 3 bases; unmatched junction nucleotides: 7. As DNA, the CDR3 is TGCAGTGCCCCCCCAGGGACAGAAGAGACCCAGTACTTC. Translated: CSAPPGTEETQYF.

The chain combines TRBV28 with TRBJ1-4; D is possibly TRBD1 (6 bases). Germline V lookup: CDR1 MDHEN, CDR2 SYDVKM. Trimming stripped 6 bases from V and 8 bases from J, with 19 bases between. The CDR3 has 15 amino acids. CDR3 coding DNA: TGTGCCAGCAGCCCCGCCGGGGGCTTTGGCGAAAAACTGTTTTTT. This encodes CASSPAGGFGEKLFF.

The chain employs TRBV5-1 and TRBJ2-3; D gene unclear. Germline V gene sequence: CDR1 SGHRS, CDR2 YFSETQ. The CDR3 is 14 residues long. Between the trimmed V and J ends, which lost 3 bases and 2 bases, there was a span of 10 bases. Here the CDR3 DNA reads TGCGCCAGCAGCTGGAATCCGTACACAGATACGCAGTATTTT. This encodes CASSWNPYTDTQYF.

The J gene is TRBJ1-6, the V gene TRBV28, with 9 bases identical to TRBD1. This CDR3 is 16 amino acids long. V lost 8 bases and J lost 6; bases outside the gene matches: 11. Germline-derived CDR1 and CDR2 are MDHEN and SYDVKM. This chain's CDR3 is CASGTQGALANSPLHF. The CDR3 DNA sequence: TGTGCCAGCGGAACACAGGGGGCGCTAGCTAATTCACCCCTCCACTTT.

In its sample, this clonotype was seen many times. The genes are TRBV7-9 and TRBJ2-4; 11 bases map to TRBD2. The CDR3 runs to 14 residues. With 3 bases clipped from V and 7 bases from J, the junction kept 2 bases outside the gene matches. Germline V CDR1 and CDR2: SEHNR, FQNEAQ (reference sequence). As DNA, the CDR3 is TGTGCCAGCAGCTTGGCTAGCGGGAGGAACATTCAGTACTTC. This codes for CASSLASGRNIQYF.

This clonotype was seen ten or more times. J is TRBJ2-7 and V is TRBV7-2; unclear D gene. The germline V gene has CDR1 SGHTA and CDR2 FQGNSA. Trimming pared 5 bases from V and 2 bases from J, leaving 13 bases between. CDR3 size: 14 residues. The CDR3 loop is CASSHGPGPYEQYF. In nucleotides, the CDR3 is TGTGCCAGCAGCCATGGCCCCGGGCCCTACGAGCAGTACTTC.